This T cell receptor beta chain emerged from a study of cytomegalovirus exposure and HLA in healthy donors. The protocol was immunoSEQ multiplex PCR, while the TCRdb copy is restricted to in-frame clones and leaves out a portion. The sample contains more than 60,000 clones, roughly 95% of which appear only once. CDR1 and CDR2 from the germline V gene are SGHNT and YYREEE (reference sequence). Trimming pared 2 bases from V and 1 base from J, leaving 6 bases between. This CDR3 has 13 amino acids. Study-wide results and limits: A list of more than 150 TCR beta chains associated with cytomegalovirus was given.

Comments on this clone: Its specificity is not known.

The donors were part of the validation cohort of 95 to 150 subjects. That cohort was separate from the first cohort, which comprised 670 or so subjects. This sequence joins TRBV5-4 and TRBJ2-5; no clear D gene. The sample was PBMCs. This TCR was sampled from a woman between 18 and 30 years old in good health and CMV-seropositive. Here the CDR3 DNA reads TGTGCCAGCAGCTTAGACACCCAAGAGACCCAGTACTTC. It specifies CASSLDTQETQYF. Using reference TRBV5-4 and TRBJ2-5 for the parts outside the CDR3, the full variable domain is ETGVTQSPTHLIKTRGQQVTLRCSSQSGHNTVSWYQQALGQGPQFIFQYYREEENGRGNFPPRFSGLQFPNYSSELNVNALELDDSALYLCASSLDTQETQYFGPGTRLLVL.